A single sample gave rise to the 9 T cell receptor beta chains below, sequenced in a study of blood T cell repertoires in COVID-19. TCRdb's table, derived via immunoSEQ multiplex PCR, lists solely in-frame clones and lacks some. Of about 200,000 clones in the sample, 70% to 90% were seen once. The sample was PBMCs or T cells enriched from blood (not recorded which). The source is a woman between 40 and 55 years old in a cohort exposed to, infected with or recovered from COVID-19 (not recorded which).

The chain is built from TRBV27 and TRBJ1-2; D may be TRBD1 (5 bases). The CDR3 contains 14 residues. Germline loops: CDR1 MNHEY, CDR2 SMNVEV (reference sequence). Between the trimmed V and J ends, which lost 5 bases and 1 base, there was a span of 11 bases. CDR3 DNA sequence: TGTGCCAGCAGTCCTAAGGGGAATAACTATGGCTACACCTTC. Protein sequence: CASSPKGNNYGYTF.

This clone was seen more than once but under ten times. This sequence joins TRBV19 and TRBJ1-5; 7 nucleotides line up with TRBD1. The CDR3 is made up of 15 amino acids. Trimming at V came to 6 bases and at J to 2 bases, leaving 7 bases not matched to a gene. Per germline, CDR1 LNHDA and CDR2 SQIVND (reference sequence). The CDR3 DNA reads as TGTGCCAGTAGACCCAGACAGGGAGGCAATCAGCCCCAGCATTTT. It translates to CASRPRQGGNQPQHF.

In this sample, this clone turned up a few times. The rearrangement uses TRBV5-6 and TRBJ2-7; 12 bases map to TRBD2. Germline V lookup: CDR1 SGHDT, CDR2 YYEEEE. Losses at the gene ends were 2 bases for V and 5 bases for J; bases not matched to a gene: 5. The CDR3 has 15 amino acids. The CDR3 sequence: CASSFRTSGTNEQYF. Here the CDR3 DNA reads TGTGCCAGCAGCTTCAGGACTAGCGGGACCAACGAGCAGTACTTC.

This clone was seen only once. V gene TRBV2 combines with J gene TRBJ1-6; TRBD1 is a possible D gene (5 bases). This CDR3 has 13 amino acids. The V gene lost 3 bases and the J gene lost 12 bases, with 12 bases spanning the gap. The germline gives CDR1 SNHLY, CDR2 FYNNEI. The CDR3 DNA reads as TGTGCCAGCAGTGACCCCACGGGGGTACCCCTCCACTTT. Translation: CASSDPTGVPLHF.

The V gene is TRBV19, the J gene TRBJ2-5, with 8 bases matching TRBD2. This CDR3 spans 15 amino acids. Trimming removed 8 bases from V and 4 bases from J; junction bases left unmatched: 12. Germline loops: CDR1 LNHDA, CDR2 SQIVND (reference sequence). The CDR3 protein is CASSPFGGAGETQYF. CDR3 DNA sequence: TGTGCCAGTTCCCCGTTCGGGGGGGCGGGAGAGACCCAGTACTTC.

Only one count was recorded for this clone. This chain uses TRBV13 with TRBJ2-1; D possibly corresponds to TRBD1 (5 bases). CDR3 length: 14 amino acids. Germline CDR1 reads PRHDT; CDR2 reads FYEKMQ (reference sequence). V lost 5 bases to trimming and J lost 5 bases, with 13 bases between them. CDR3 DNA: TGTGCCAGCAGCCAAGGACATTCTAACAATGAGCAGTTCTTC. It is translated as CASSQGHSNNEQFF. The variable domain in full, with the rest retrieved from reference TRBV13 and TRBJ2-1, is AAGVIQSPRHLIKEKRETATLKCYPIPRHDTVYWYQQGPGQDPQFLISFYEKMQSDKGSIPDRFSAQQFSDYHSELNMSSLELGDSALYFCASSQGHSNNEQFFGPGTRLTVL.

This chain uses TRBV19 with TRBJ1-5; TRBD1 aligns across 7 bases. This CDR3 contains 16 residues. The junction had 17 bases not matched to a gene; V was cut back by 6 bases and J by 9 bases. In germline, CDR1 is LNHDA, CDR2 SQIVND (reference sequence). Here the CDR3 reads CASRIFGTDFTLPQHF. CDR3 in DNA: TGTGCCAGTAGAATATTCGGGACAGACTTTACGTTGCCCCAGCATTTT.

The rearrangement joins TRBV4-3 to TRBJ1-2; 7 bases fit TRBD1. The CDR3 extends over 17 amino acids. V trimming: 4 bases; J trimming: 2 bases; junction bases outside the gene matches: 13. Germline V gene data show CDR1 as LGHNA and CDR2 as YSLEER. The CDR3 DNA sequence: TGCGCCAGCAGCCCAAGTTTGAGAACAGGGGAGAACTATGGCTACACCTTC. It codes for CASSPSLRTGENYGYTF.

This clone was recorded a few times. The rearrangement joins TRBV30 to TRBJ1-3; D is possibly TRBD1 (6 bases). Trimming left V 4 bases short and J 3 bases short, with 13 bases between. Germline CDR1 GTSNPN, CDR2 SVGIG (reference sequence). This CDR3 has 14 residues. The CDR3 is CAWKAGGRGNTIYF. The CDR3 DNA is TGTGCCTGGAAGGCGGGGGGCCGTGGAAACACCATATATTTT.